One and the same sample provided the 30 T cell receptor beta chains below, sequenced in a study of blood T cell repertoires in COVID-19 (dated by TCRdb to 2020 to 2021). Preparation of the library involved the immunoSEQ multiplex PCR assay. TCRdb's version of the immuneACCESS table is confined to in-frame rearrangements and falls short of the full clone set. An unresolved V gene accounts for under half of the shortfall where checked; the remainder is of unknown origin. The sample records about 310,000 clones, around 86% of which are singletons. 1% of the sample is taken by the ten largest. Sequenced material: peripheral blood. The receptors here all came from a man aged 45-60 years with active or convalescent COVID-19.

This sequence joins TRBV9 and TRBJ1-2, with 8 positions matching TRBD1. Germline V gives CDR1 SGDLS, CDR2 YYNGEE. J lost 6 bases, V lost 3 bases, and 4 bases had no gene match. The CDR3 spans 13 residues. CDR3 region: CASSANRGNGYTF. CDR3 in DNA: TGTGCCAGCAGCGCGAACAGGGGGAATGGCTACACCTTC.

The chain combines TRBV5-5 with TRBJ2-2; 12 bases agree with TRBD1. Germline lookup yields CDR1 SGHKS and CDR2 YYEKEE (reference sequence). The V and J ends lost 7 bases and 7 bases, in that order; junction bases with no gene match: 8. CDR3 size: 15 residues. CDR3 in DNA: TGTGCCAGCGAGTCCGGGACAGGGGGCGGCGGGGAGCTGTTTTTT. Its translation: CASESGTGGGGELFF. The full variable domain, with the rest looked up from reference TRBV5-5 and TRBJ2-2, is DAGVTQSPTHLIKTRGQQVTLRCSPISGHKSVSWYQQVLGQGPQFIFQYYEKEERGRGNFPDRFSARQFPNYSSELNVNALLLGDSALYLCASESGTGGGGELFFGEGSRLTVL.

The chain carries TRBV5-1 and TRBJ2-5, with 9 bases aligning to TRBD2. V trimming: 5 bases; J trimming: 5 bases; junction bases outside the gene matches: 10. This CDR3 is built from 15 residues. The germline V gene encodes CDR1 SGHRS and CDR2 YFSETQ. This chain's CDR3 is CASSKDSGSYETQYF. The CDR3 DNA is TGCGCCAGCAGTAAGGATAGCGGGAGTTACGAGACCCAGTACTTC.

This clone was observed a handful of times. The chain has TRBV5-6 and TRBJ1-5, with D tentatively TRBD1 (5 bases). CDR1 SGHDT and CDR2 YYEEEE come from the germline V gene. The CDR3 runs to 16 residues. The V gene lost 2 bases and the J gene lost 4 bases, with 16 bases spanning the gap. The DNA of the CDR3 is TGTGCCAGCAGCTTTCTCTCGGCAGGGCAGAATCAGCCCCAGCATTTT. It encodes CASSFLSAGQNQPQHF.

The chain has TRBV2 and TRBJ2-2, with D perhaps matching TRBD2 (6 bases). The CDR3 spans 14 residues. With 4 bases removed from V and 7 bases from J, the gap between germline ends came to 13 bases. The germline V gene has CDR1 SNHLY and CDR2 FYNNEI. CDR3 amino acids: CASSVSGVGGELFF. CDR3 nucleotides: TGTGCCAGCAGTGTGTCGGGGGTCGGCGGGGAGCTGTTTTTT.

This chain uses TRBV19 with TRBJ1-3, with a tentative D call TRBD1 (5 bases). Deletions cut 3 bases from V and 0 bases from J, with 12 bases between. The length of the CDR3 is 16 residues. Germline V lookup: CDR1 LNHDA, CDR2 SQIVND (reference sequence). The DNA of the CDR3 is TGTGCCAGTAGTATGCCCGGACACCTCTCTGGAAACACCATATATTTT. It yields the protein CASSMPGHLSGNTIYF.

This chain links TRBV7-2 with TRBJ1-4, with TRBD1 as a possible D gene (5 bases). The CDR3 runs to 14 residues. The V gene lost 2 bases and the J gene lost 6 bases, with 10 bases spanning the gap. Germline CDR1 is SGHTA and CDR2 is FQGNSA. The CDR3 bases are TGTGCCAGCAGCTTAAGGGGAGGAGATGAAAAACTGTTTTTT. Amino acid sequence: CASSLRGGDEKLFF. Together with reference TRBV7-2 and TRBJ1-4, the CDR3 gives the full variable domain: GAGVSQSPSNKVTEKGKDVELRCDPISGHTALYWYRQSLGQGLEFLIYFQGNSAPDKSGLPSDRFSAERTGGSVSTLTIQRTQQEDSAVYLCASSLRGGDEKLFFGSGTQLSVL.

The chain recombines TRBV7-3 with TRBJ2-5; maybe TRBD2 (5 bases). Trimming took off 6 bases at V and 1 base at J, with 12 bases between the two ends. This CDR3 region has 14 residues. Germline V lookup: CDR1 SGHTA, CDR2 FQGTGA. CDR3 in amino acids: CASSRGGFQETQYF. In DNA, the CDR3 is TGTGCCAGCAGTCGAGGAGGTTTCCAAGAGACCCAGTACTTC.

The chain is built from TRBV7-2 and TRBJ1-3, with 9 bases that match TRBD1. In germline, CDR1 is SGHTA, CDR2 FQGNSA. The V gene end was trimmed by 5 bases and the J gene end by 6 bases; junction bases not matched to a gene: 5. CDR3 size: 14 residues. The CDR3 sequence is CASSPRTGVNTIYF. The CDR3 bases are TGTGCCAGCAGCCCCAGGACAGGGGTAAACACCATATATTTT.

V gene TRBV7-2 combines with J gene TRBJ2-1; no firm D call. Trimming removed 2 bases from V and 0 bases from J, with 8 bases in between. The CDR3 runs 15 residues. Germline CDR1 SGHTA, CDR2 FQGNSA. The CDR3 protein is CASSLRSSSYNEQFF. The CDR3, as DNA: TGTGCCAGCAGCTTAAGGAGTAGCTCCTACAATGAGCAGTTCTTC.

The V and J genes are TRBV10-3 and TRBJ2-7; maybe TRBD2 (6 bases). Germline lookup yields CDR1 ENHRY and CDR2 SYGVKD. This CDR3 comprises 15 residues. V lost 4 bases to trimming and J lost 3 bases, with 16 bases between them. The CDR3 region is CAISGGDLVGYEQYF. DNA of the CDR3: TGTGCCATCAGTGGGGGGGACTTAGTCGGCTACGAGCAGTACTTC.

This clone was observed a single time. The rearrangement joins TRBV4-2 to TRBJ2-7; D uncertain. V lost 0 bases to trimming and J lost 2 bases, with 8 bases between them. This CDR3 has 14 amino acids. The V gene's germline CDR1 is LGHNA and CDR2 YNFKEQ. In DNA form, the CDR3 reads TGTGCCAGCAGCCAAGATTTAGCCCCCTACGAGCAGTACTTC. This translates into CASSQDLAPYEQYF.

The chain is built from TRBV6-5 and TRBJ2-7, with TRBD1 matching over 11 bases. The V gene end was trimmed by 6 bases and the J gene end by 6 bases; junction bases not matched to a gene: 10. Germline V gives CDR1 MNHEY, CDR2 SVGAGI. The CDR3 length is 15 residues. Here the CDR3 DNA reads TGTGCCAGCAGATCCCCTAGGACAGGGGGCCTCGAGCAGTACTTC. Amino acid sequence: CASRSPRTGGLEQYF.

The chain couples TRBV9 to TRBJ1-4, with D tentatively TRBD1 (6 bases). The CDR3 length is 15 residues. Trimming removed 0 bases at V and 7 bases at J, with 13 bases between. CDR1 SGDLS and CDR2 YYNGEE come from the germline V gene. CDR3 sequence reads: CASSVGQGNSEKLFF. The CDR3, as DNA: TGTGCCAGCAGCGTAGGGCAGGGGAATAGTGAAAAACTGTTTTTT.

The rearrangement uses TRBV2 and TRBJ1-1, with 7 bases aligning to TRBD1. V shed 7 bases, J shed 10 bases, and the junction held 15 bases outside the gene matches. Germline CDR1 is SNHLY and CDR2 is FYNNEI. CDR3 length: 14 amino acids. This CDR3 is CASTPAQGGPRAFF. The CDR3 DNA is TGTGCCAGCACTCCCGCCCAGGGGGGCCCGAGAGCTTTCTTT.

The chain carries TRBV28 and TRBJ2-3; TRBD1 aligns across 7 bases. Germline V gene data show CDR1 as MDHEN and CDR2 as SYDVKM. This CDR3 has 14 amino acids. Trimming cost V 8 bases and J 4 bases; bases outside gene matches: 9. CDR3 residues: CASSRQGAADTQYF. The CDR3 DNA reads TGTGCCAGCTCCAGACAGGGTGCCGCAGATACGCAGTATTTT.

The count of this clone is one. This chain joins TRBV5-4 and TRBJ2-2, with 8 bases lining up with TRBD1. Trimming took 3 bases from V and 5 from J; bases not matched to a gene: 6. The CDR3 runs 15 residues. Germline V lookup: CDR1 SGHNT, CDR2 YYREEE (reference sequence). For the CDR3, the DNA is TGTGCCAGCAGCTCCCGGGACAGGCGGACCGGGGAGCTGTTTTTT. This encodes CASSSRDRRTGELFF.

The chain's CDR3 is CASSRGQQDGYTF. Written as DNA, the CDR3 is TGTGCCAGCAGCAGGGGGCAGCAAGATGGCTACACCTTC. The chain has TRBV2 and TRBJ1-2, with 8 bases identical to TRBD1. Trimming at V came to 6 bases and at J to 6 bases, leaving 6 bases not matched to a gene. Germline V gives CDR1 SNHLY, CDR2 FYNNEI. CDR3 length equals 13 residues.

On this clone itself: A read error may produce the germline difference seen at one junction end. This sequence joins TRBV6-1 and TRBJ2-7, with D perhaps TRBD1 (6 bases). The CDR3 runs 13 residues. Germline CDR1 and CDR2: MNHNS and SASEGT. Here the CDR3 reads CASSEPRQATAFF. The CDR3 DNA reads TGTGCCAGCAGTGAACCCCGACAGGCTACCGCATTCTTC.

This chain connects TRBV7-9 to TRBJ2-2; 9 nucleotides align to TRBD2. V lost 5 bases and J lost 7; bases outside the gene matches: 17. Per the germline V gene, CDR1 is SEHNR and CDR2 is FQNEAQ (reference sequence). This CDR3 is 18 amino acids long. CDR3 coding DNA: TGTGCCAGCAGCAATGAGACCTTTAGCGGGAGACGGGGCGGGGAGCTGTTTTTT. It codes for CASSNETFSGRRGGELFF.

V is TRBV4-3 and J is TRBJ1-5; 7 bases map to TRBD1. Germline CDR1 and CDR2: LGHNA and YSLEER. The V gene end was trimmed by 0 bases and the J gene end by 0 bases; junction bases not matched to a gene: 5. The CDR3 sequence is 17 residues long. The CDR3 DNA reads TGCGCCAGCAGCCAAGACCCGGGACAGATTAGCAATCAGCCCCAGCATTTT. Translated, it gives CASSQDPGQISNQPQHF.

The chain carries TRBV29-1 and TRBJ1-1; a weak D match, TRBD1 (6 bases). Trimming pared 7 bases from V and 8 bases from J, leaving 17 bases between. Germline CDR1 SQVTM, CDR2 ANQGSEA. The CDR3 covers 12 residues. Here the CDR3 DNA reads TGCAGCGCCGACCTACAGGGTCCAGAAGCTTTCTTT. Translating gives CSADLQGPEAFF. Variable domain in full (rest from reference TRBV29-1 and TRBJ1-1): SAVISQKPSRDICQRGTSLTIQCQVDSQVTMMFWYRQQPGQSLTLIATANQGSEATYESGFVIDKFPISRPNLTFSTLTVSNMSPEDSSIYLCSADLQGPEAFFGQGTRLTVV.

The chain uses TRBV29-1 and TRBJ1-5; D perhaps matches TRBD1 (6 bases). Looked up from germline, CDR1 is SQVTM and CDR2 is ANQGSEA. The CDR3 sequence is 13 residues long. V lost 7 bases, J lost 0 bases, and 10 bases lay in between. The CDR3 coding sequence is TGCAGCGCCCGGACAGATAGCAATCAGCCCCAGCATTTT. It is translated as CSARTDSNQPQHF.

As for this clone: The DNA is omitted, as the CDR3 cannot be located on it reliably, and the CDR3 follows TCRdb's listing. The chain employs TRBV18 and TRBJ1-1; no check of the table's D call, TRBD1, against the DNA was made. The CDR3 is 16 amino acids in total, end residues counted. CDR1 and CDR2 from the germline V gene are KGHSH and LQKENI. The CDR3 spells CASSANRGAGQGKLSF.

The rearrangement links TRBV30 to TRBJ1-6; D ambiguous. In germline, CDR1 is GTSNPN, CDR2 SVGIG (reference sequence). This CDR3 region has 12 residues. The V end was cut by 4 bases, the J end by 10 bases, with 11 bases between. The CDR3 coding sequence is TGTGCCTGGAAAAGGGAGGGCTCACCCCTCCACTTT. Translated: CAWKREGSPLHF.

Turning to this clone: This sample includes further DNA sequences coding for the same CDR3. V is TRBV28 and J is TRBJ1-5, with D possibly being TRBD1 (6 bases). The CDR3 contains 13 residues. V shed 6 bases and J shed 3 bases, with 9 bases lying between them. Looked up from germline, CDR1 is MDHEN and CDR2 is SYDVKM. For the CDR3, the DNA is TGTGCCAGCAGGCAGGGGTTCAATCAGCCCCAGCATTTT. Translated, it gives CASRQGFNQPQHF.

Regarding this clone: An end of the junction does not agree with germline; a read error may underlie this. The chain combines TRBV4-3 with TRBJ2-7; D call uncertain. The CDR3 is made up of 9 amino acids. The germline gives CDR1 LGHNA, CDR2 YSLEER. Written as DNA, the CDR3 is TGCGCCAGCAGCCCTCCCTATGCCTTC. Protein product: CASSPPYAF.

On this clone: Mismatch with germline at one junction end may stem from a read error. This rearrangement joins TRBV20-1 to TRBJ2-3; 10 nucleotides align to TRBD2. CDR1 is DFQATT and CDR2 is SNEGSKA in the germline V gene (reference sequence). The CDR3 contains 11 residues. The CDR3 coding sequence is TGCAGTGCTTACCAGCGGGGGGGGATTCTCTTT. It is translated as CSAYQRGGILF.

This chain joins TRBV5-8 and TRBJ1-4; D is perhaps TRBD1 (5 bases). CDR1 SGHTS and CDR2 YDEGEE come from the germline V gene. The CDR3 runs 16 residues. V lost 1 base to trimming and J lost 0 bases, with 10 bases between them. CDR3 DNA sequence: TGTGCCAGCAGCTTGTGGGGGGATTCAACTAATGAAAAACTGTTTTTT. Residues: CASSLWGDSTNEKLFF.

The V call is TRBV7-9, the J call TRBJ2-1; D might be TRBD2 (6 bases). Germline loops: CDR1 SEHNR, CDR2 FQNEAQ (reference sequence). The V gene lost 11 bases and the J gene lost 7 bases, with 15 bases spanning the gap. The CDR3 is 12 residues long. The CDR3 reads CASGTARNEQFF. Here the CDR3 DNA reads TGTGCCTCCGGGACTGCTCGTAATGAGCAGTTCTTC.